This passage covers 10 T cell receptor beta chains from one sample sequenced in a study of OX40 agonist ivuxolimab in advanced cancers. Repertoires were generated with immunoSEQ multiplex PCR, while TCRdb's copy carries only in-frame clones and drops some. The table shows fewer than 80,000 clones, with 84% occurring only once. The sequences come from CD4+ or CD8+ T cells sorted from blood, collected in a trial of the OX40 agonist ivuxolimab. The receptors were sampled from an adult with an advanced solid tumor such as melanoma, head and neck, liver or kidney cancer.

The genes are TRBV13 and TRBJ2-1; TRBD2 matches at 10 bases. The V segment lost 1 base and the J segment 0 bases; nucleotides outside the gene matches: 12. CDR1 is PRHDT, CDR2 FYEKMQ, per germline (reference sequence). The CDR3 contains 20 residues. The CDR3 DNA follows: TGTGCCAGCAGCTTAGAACTAGCGGGGATATCGGCCAGCTCCTACAATGAGCAGTTCTTC. Translation: CASSLELAGISASSYNEQFF.

The rearrangement uses TRBV7-6 and TRBJ2-5; the match to TRBD1 covers 10 bases. CDR3 length: 15 amino acids. The trim removed 0 bases at V and 5 bases at J, leaving 3 bases unmatched. CDR1 and CDR2 from the germline V gene are SGHVS and FNYEAQ. The CDR3 is CASSLALGQGETQYF. CDR3 DNA sequence: TGTGCCAGCAGCTTAGCGCTGGGACAGGGGGAGACCCAGTACTTC.

The genes are TRBV5-4 and TRBJ1-1; 8 nucleotides match TRBD1. Trimming cost V 4 bases and J 2 bases; bases outside gene matches: 4. Germline lookup yields CDR1 SGHNT and CDR2 YYREEE (reference sequence). The CDR3 contains 14 residues. CDR3 in amino acids: CASSQGAGNTEAFF. As DNA, the CDR3 is TGTGCCAGCAGCCAGGGGGCGGGAAACACTGAAGCTTTCTTT.

This clone was found once. The J gene is TRBJ2-5, the V gene TRBV10-3; 11 nucleotides align to TRBD2. Trimming took 0 bases from V and 2 from J; bases not matched to a gene: 2. This CDR3 has 16 amino acids. The germline gives CDR1 ENHRY, CDR2 SYGVKD. This chain's CDR3 is CAISESLAGGQETQYF. The CDR3 bases are TGTGCCATCAGTGAGTCGCTAGCGGGGGGACAAGAGACCCAGTACTTC.

The chain recombines TRBV6-5 with TRBJ1-6; the D gene is possibly TRBD1 (6 bases). Germline V gene data show CDR1 as MNHEY and CDR2 as SVGAGI. V was clipped by 8 bases and J by 7 bases, with 12 bases between them. CDR3 length: 13 amino acids. CDR3 nucleotide sequence: TGTGCCAGCGGGGGCAGGAAGAATTCACCCCTCCACTTT. It yields the protein CASGGRKNSPLHF.

This clone was counted once. J is TRBJ1-3 and V is TRBV15; 8 bases align to TRBD1. The ends lost 5 bases at V and 3 bases at J; junction bases unmatched: 9. The CDR3 is 16 amino acids. Germline V gene sequence: CDR1 LNHNV, CDR2 YYDKDF (reference sequence). In DNA form, the CDR3 reads TGTGCCACCAGCCCCCAACGGACAGGGTATGGAAACACCATATATTTT. This gives the protein CATSPQRTGYGNTIYF.

The chain uses TRBV6-5 and TRBJ2-1; D possibly corresponds to TRBD1 (5 bases). V was trimmed by 3 bases and J by 3 bases, leaving 9 bases between them. CDR1 is MNHEY, CDR2 SVGAGI, per germline. The length of the CDR3 is 14 residues. This chain's CDR3 is CASSYQGNYNEQFF. CDR3 DNA sequence: TGTGCCAGCAGTTATCAGGGTAACTACAATGAGCAGTTCTTC.

This chain uses TRBV7-2 with TRBJ2-5; 7 bases map to TRBD2. The V gene's germline CDR1 is SGHTA and CDR2 FQGNSA. This CDR3 is built from 14 residues. V was pared by 5 bases and J by 4 bases, with 7 bases of the junction left unmatched. The CDR3 loop reads CASSPWVAGETQYF. In DNA, the CDR3 is TGTGCCAGCAGCCCCTGGGTAGCGGGAGAGACCCAGTACTTC. Complete variable domain (other parts from reference TRBV7-2 and TRBJ2-5): GAGVSQSPSNKVTEKGKDVELRCDPISGHTALYWYRQSLGQGLEFLIYFQGNSAPDKSGLPSDRFSAERTGGSVSTLTIQRTQQEDSAVYLCASSPWVAGETQYFGPGTRLLVL.

Details on this clone: The sample has other DNA sequences that encode this CDR3 too. V usage is TRBV18 and J usage is TRBJ1-5; no reliable D call. V was pared by 0 bases and J by 7 bases, with 10 bases between. The germline V gene encodes CDR1 KGHSH and CDR2 LQKENI. The CDR3 sequence is 14 residues long. CDR3 DNA: TGTGCCAGCTCACCACCCGGGCCCAGCCAGCCCCAGCATTTT. Residues: CASSPPGPSQPQHF.

This clone was found a few times. The chain joins TRBV28 to TRBJ1-4; D not certain. V lost 6 bases and J lost 2, with 16 bases in between. The CDR3 runs 16 residues. The germline CDR1 and CDR2 sequences are MDHEN and SYDVKM. The CDR3 loop is CASSLTVGSTNEKLFF. In DNA form, the CDR3 reads TGTGCCAGCAGCCTAACGGTTGGGAGCACTAATGAAAAACTGTTTTTT.